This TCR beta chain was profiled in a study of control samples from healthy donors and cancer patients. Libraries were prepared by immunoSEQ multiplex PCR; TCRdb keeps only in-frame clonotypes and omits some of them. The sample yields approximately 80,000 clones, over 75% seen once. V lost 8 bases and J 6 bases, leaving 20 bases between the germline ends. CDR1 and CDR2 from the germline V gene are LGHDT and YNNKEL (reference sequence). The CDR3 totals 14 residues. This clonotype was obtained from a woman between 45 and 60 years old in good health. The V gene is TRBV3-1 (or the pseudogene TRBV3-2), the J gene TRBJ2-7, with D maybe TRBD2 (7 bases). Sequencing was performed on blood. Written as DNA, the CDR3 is TGTGCCAGCCGAGGGGGGGGGTTCATCGGCGAGCAGTACTTC. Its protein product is CASRGGGFIGEQYF.